The 23 T cell receptor beta chains reported below all come from one sample, sequenced in a study of follicular helper T cells after annual influenza vaccination. Clones were read by immunoSEQ multiplex PCR, and TCRdb kept only the in-frame ones, dropping some. Here the sample spans thousands of clones, roughly 80% being singletons. As to time point: 2014-2015 season, 7 days after vaccination. The sample in question was CXCR5+ CD38- circulating T follicular helper cells from blood, obtained 7 days after influenza vaccination. The subset was: circulating Tfh, non-naive CD4+CXCR5+PD-1+ (ICOS+CD38+ or ICOS-CD38-). The source is an adult who received the influenza vaccine.

This chain uses TRBV7-3 with TRBJ2-5; the D is unclear. The CDR3 loop spans 14 amino acids. Deletions cut 5 bases from V and 4 bases from J, with 14 bases between. The germline V gene has CDR1 SGHTA and CDR2 FQGTGA. The CDR3 DNA reads TGTGCCAGCAGCCCTGGCCCCTCGGGAGAGACCCAGTACTTC. Its translation: CASSPGPSGETQYF.

This rearrangement joins TRBV6-5 to TRBJ2-1; 8 bases align to TRBD1. The CDR3 has 15 amino acids. In germline, CDR1 is MNHEY, CDR2 SVGAGI. The junction had 8 bases not matched to a gene; V was cut back by 4 bases and J by 6 bases. The CDR3 sequence is CASSSDRGVTNEQFF. In DNA form, the CDR3 reads TGTGCCAGCAGTTCCGACAGGGGAGTAACCAATGAGCAGTTCTTC.

V and J are TRBV6-6 and TRBJ2-5; 10 bases are a match to TRBD1. With V trimmed by 7 bases and J by 5 bases, 10 bases remained unmatched. The length of the CDR3 is 15 residues. The germline gives CDR1 MNHNY, CDR2 SVGAGI (reference sequence). CDR3 bases: TGTGCCAGCACCACATTGACAGGGGGCGTTGAGACCCAGTACTTC. Translation: CASTTLTGGVETQYF.

The V call is TRBV6-6, the J call TRBJ1-2; D call uncertain. The CDR3 loop spans 13 amino acids. Germline CDR1 MNHNY, CDR2 SVGAGI (reference sequence). Deletions cut 2 bases from V and 8 bases from J, with 12 bases between. DNA for the CDR3: TGTGCCAGCAGTTACCGAAGGGTGGGCGGCTACACCTTC. The encoded protein is CASSYRRVGGYTF.

The V and J genes are TRBV2 and TRBJ1-4; 9 nucleotides match TRBD1. The CDR3 contains 14 residues. The germline CDR1 and CDR2 sequences are SNHLY and FYNNEI. The V gene end was trimmed by 6 bases and the J gene end by 10 bases; junction bases not matched to a gene: 9. The CDR3 sequence: CASRPGQGYGKLFF. CDR3 DNA sequence: TGTGCCAGCAGACCGGGACAGGGATACGGAAAACTGTTTTTT.

The rearrangement links TRBV27 to TRBJ2-2, with D perhaps TRBD2 (6 bases). Trimming removed 3 bases at V and 0 bases at J, with 8 bases between. The CDR3 totals 15 residues. Germline lookup yields CDR1 MNHEY and CDR2 SMNVEV (reference sequence). CDR3 nucleotides: TGTGCCAGCAGTTTTGGGGGGTCGAACACCGGGGAGCTGTTTTTT. This translates into CASSFGGSNTGELFF.

The chain is built from TRBV28 and TRBJ1-2; D might be TRBD1 (6 bases). This CDR3 contains 14 residues. CDR1 is MDHEN, CDR2 SYDVKM, per germline. The germline V and J ends were trimmed by 4 bases and 8 bases, with 17 bases remaining between them. The CDR3 nucleotides are TGTGCCAGCAGTTCCGGAGGACAGCGCCCCGGCTACACCTTC. It yields the protein CASSSGGQRPGYTF.

The chain has TRBV5-6 and TRBJ2-1, with a weak D call TRBD2 (6 bases). Germline CDR1 SGHDT, CDR2 YYEEEE. The CDR3 has 13 residues. Trimming cost V 6 bases and J 8 bases, with 15 bases left between them. In DNA form, the CDR3 reads TGTGCCAGCACCGCCCTGGAGCGGGATGAGCAGTTCTTC. It specifies CASTALERDEQFF.

J is TRBJ1-5 and V is TRBV28, with 9 bases fitting TRBD1. The CDR3 sequence is 15 residues long. V dropped 3 bases and J dropped 3; count of bases not matched to a gene: 3. Germline CDR1 is MDHEN and CDR2 is SYDVKM. CDR3 in DNA: TGTGCCAGCAGTTTGGGGGACAGGGACAATCAGCCCCAGCATTTT. Amino acid sequence: CASSLGDRDNQPQHF. Full variable domain (missing parts from reference TRBV28 and TRBJ1-5): DVKVTQSSRYLVKRTGEKVFLECVQDMDHENMFWYRQDPGLGLRLIYFSYDVKMKEKGDIPEGYSVSREKKERFSLILESASTNQTSMYLCASSLGDRDNQPQHFGDGTRLSIL.

This chain uses TRBV6-5 with TRBJ2-2; 8 bases agree with TRBD2. This CDR3 has 15 amino acids. V shed 2 bases and J 1 base; nucleotides not matched to a gene: 0. The germline V gene has CDR1 MNHEY and CDR2 SVGAGI. In nucleotides, the CDR3 is TGTGCCAGCAGTTACCTAGCGGGGAACACCGGGGAGCTGTTTTTT. The encoded protein is CASSYLAGNTGELFF.

J is TRBJ2-5 and V is TRBV19; tentatively, D is TRBD1 (6 bases). From germline, CDR1 is LNHDA and CDR2 SQIVND (reference sequence). The CDR3 has 13 residues. Trimming removed 4 bases from V and 2 bases from J, with 8 bases in between. The CDR3 DNA reads TGTGCCAGTAGTAAGGACAGTCAAGAGACCCAGTACTTC. Translating gives CASSKDSQETQYF. The full variable domain, rest sourced from reference TRBV19 and TRBJ2-5, is DGGITQSPKYLFRKEGQNVTLSCEQNLNHDAMYWYRQDPGQGLRLIYYSQIVNDFQKGDIAEGYSVSREKKESFPLTVTSAQKNPTAFYLCASSKDSQETQYFGPGTRLLVL.

The chain couples TRBV28 to TRBJ1-1, with D possibly TRBD1 on 5 matching bases. The CDR3 runs 15 residues. Germline lookup yields CDR1 MDHEN and CDR2 SYDVKM. V lost 8 bases to trimming and J lost 1 base, with 17 bases between them. The CDR3 coding sequence is TGTGCCAGCCCTAAGGCGGGGGACCCGAACACTGAAGCTTTCTTT. Amino acid sequence: CASPKAGDPNTEAFF.

This clone was observed a few times. V is TRBV4-3 and J is TRBJ2-1; D ambiguous. Per germline, CDR1 LGHNA and CDR2 YSLEER. This CDR3 comprises 14 residues. The V and J ends lost 3 bases and 9 bases respectively, with 15 bases between them. CDR3 loop: CASSQLVPPAEQFF. The CDR3 DNA sequence: TGCGCCAGCAGCCAGTTAGTCCCGCCTGCTGAGCAGTTCTTC.

The CDR3 sequence is CASSDEGNSQHF. The CDR3 coding sequence is TGTGCCAGCAGTGATGAAGGGAACTCCCAGCATTTT. The chain is built from TRBV6-5 and TRBJ1-5; D remains ambiguous. CDR3 size: 12 residues. CDR1 is MNHEY, CDR2 SVGAGI, per germline. Trimming removed 5 bases from V and 11 bases from J, with 13 bases in between.

V is TRBV7-2 and J is TRBJ1-2; 8 positions agree with TRBD1. This CDR3 is built from 18 residues. CDR1 SGHTA and CDR2 FQGNSA come from the germline V gene. The V gene end was trimmed by 1 base and the J gene end by 7 bases; junction bases not matched to a gene: 17. The CDR3 here is CASSLEAGGSSRRLGYTF. The CDR3 DNA reads TGTGCCAGCAGCTTAGAGGCAGGGGGCAGCTCGCGTCGTCTTGGCTACACCTTC.

This clone was observed once. The V call is TRBV27, the J call TRBJ2-5; 11 bases agree with TRBD2. The length of the CDR3 is 16 residues. Germline V lookup: CDR1 MNHEY, CDR2 SMNVEV (reference sequence). V dropped 6 bases and J dropped 8; count of bases not matched to a gene: 14. The CDR3 sequence: CASSSYSGGVQGTQYF. The CDR3 DNA reads TGTGCCAGCAGCTCTTATAGCGGGGGGGTACAAGGAACCCAGTACTTC.

The chain uses TRBV7-8 and TRBJ2-7; no clear D. The germline CDR1 and CDR2 sequences are SGHVS and FQNEAQ. This CDR3 is built from 14 residues. Trimming shortened V by 2 bases and J by 1 base, and 9 bases separated the two germline ends. CDR3 residues: CASSLRVGSYEQYF. Written as DNA, the CDR3 is TGTGCCAGCAGCTTAAGGGTGGGATCCTACGAGCAGTACTTC.

The rearrangement joins TRBV9 to TRBJ2-2; weak D call: TRBD1 (5 bases). The V gene lost 6 bases and the J gene lost 6 bases, with 21 bases spanning the gap. Germline CDR1 and CDR2: SGDLS and YYNGEE. The CDR3 runs 16 residues. CDR3 nucleotide sequence: TGTGCCAGCACCAGAGACAGCCCCGCCGTCCCCGGGGAGCTGTTTTTT. The encoded protein is CASTRDSPAVPGELFF.

The rearrangement uses TRBV10-3 and TRBJ1-1, with 9 bases identical to TRBD1. CDR3 length: 15 amino acids. V was pared by 1 base and J by 4 bases, with 4 bases of the junction left unmatched. Germline V gives CDR1 ENHRY, CDR2 SYGVKD. CDR3 protein: CAISELLGQGTEAFF. Written as DNA, the CDR3 is TGTGCCATCAGTGAGTTGTTGGGACAGGGCACTGAAGCTTTCTTT.

The chain links TRBV5-5 to TRBJ1-4, with no clear D. CDR3 length equals 16 residues. Trimming left V 4 bases short and J 1 base short, with 14 bases between. Per germline, CDR1 SGHKS and CDR2 YYEKEE (reference sequence). CDR3: CASSPAAAVTNEKLFF. CDR3 coding DNA: TGTGCCAGCAGCCCCGCGGCGGCGGTAACTAATGAAAAACTGTTTTTT.

The rearrangement uses TRBV6-1 and TRBJ2-3, with D perhaps TRBD2 (6 bases). Germline V gives CDR1 MNHNS, CDR2 SASEGT. V dropped 5 bases and J dropped 0 bases, with 12 bases sitting between them. The CDR3 consists of 15 residues. This chain's CDR3 is CASSHSGSSTDTQYF. The CDR3 region has the DNA TGTGCCAGCAGTCATAGCGGATCTAGCACAGATACGCAGTATTTT.

This sequence joins TRBV7-2 and TRBJ2-1; TRBD2 agrees at 7 bases. Germline CDR1 and CDR2: SGHTA and FQGNSA. The CDR3 has 15 residues. V gave up 1 base and J gave up 9 bases; unmatched junction bases: 9. CDR3 in DNA: TGTGCCAGCAGCTTAGGCGGGGGTCGCCCTAGTGAGCAGTTCTTC. This gives the protein CASSLGGGRPSEQFF.

Here the CDR3 reads CASSRDSSTGELFF. DNA of the CDR3: TGTGCCAGCAGTAGGGACAGTAGCACCGGGGAGCTGTTTTTT. The V call is TRBV6-1, the J call TRBJ2-2, with TRBD1 matching over 7 bases. CDR1 is MNHNS, CDR2 SASEGT, per germline. The length of the CDR3 is 14 residues. V was clipped by 5 bases and J by 4 bases; unmatched bases: 4.